This T cell receptor (beta chain) was identified in a study of T cells after yellow fever vaccination. It was through 5'RACE template switching that TCR cDNA was made, with a universal primer site and UMIs added. Using its own MiXCR run on the 5' RACE reads, TCRdb lists one record per CDR3 protein. The sample has about 210,000 distinct CDR3 sequences; about 3% are singletons. This clonotype was observed many times. This clonotype originated in a man aged 18 to 30 who received the YFV17D yellow fever vaccine. The sequences come from CD4+ T cells sorted from PBMCs, collected 10 days after the yellow fever booster vaccination.

The DNA for the CDR3 is TGTGCCAGCAGCCAAGGATTAGGGCAGCCCCAGCATTTT. Its translation: CASSQGLGQPQHF. This sequence joins TRBV14 and TRBJ1-5; D ambiguous. The CDR3 sequence is 13 residues long. Germline V gives CDR1 SGHDN, CDR2 FVKESK. The ends were cut back, 1 base at V and 7 bases at J, with 8 bases in the middle. The complete variable domain, with remaining parts taken from reference TRBV14 and TRBJ1-5, reads EAGVTQFPSHSVIEKGQTVTLRCDPISGHDNLYWYRRVMGKEIKFLLHFVKESKQDESGMPNNRFLAERTGGTYSTLKVQPAELEDSGVYFCASSQGLGQPQHFGDGTRLSIL.